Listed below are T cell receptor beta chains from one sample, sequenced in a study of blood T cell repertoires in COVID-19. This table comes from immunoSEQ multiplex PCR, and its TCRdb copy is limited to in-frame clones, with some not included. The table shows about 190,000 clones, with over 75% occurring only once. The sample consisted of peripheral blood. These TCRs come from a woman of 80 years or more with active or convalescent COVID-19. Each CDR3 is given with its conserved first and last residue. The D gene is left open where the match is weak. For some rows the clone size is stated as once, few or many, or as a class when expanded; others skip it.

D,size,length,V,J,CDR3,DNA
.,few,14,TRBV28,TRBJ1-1,CASSETGPNTEAFF,TGTGCCAGCAGTGAAACAGGGCCGAACACTGAAGCTTTCTTT
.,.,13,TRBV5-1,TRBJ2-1,CASSLESYNEQFF,TGCGCCAGCAGCTTGGAGAGTTACAATGAGCAGTTCTTC
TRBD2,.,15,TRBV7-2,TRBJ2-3,CASSLDSGGTDTQYF,TGTGCCAGCAGCTTAGATAGCGGGGGGACAGATACGCAGTATTTT
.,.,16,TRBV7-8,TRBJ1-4,CASSPFSGLTNEKLFF,TGTGCCAGCAGCCCGTTTTCAGGCCTAACTAATGAAAAACTGTTTTTT
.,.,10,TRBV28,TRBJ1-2,CATSGVGYTF,TGTGCCACCTCAGGGGTTGGCTACACCTTC
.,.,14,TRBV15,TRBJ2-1,CATSRASSYNEQFF,TGTGCCACCAGCAGAGCTAGCTCCTACAATGAGCAGTTCTTC
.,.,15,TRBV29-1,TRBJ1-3,CSAREGGSSGNTIYF,TGCAGCGCTCGAGAGGGGGGGAGCTCTGGAAACACCATATATTTT
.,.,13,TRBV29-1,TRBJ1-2,CSVPRQANYGYTF,TGCAGCGTTCCCAGACAGGCCAACTATGGCTACACCTTC
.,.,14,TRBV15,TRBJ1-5,CATSRGQGNQPQHF,TGTGCCACCAGCAGAGGTCAGGGGAATCAGCCCCAGCATTTT
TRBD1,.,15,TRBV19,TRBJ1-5,CASSMGTGGVQPQHF,TGTGCCAGTAGTATGGGGACAGGGGGCGTTCAGCCCCAGCATTTT
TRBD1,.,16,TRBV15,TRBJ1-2,CATSKKTGVVSYGYTF,TGTGCCACCAGCAAAAAGACAGGGGTGGTATCGTATGGCTACACCTTC
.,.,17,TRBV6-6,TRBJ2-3,CASSRKPGLLRTDTQYF,TGTGCCAGCAGTCGAAAACCAGGGCTCCTCCGCACAGATACGCAGTATTTT
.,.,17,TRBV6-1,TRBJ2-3,CASSESILAVRWDTQYF,TGTGCCAGCAGTGAATCCATCCTGGCGGTACGGTGGGATACGCAGTATTTT
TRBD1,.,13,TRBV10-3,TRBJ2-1,CAIRQGADNEQFF,TGTGCCATCCGACAGGGGGCCGACAATGAGCAGTTCTTC
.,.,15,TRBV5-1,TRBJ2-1,CASSLSGQPYNEQFF,TGCGCCAGCAGCTTGAGTGGACAACCGTACAATGAGCAGTTCTTC
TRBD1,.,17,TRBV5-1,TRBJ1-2,CASSLERGQVISDGYTF,TGCGCCAGCAGCTTGGAGAGAGGACAGGTGATTTCGGATGGCTACACCTTC
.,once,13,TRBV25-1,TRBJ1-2,CATLNPGNYGYTF,TGTGCCACCTTGAATCCGGGGAACTATGGCTACACCTTC
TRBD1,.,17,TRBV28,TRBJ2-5,CASSHRPDRGYQETQYF,TGTGCCAGCAGTCACCGACCGGACAGGGGTTACCAAGAGACCCAGTACTTC
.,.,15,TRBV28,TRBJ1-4,CASSPPGWGNEKLFF,TGTGCCAGCAGCCCCCCGGGGTGGGGAAATGAAAAACTGTTTTTT
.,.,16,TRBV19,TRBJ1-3,CASSIRHTISGNTIYF,TGTGCCAGTAGTATTCGCCACACGATATCTGGAAACACCATATATTTT
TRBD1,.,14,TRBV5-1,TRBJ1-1,CASSVDRLNTEAFF,TGCGCCAGCAGCGTGGACAGGTTGAACACTGAAGCTTTCTTT
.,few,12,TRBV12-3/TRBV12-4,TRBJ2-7,CASTRTDYEQYF,TGTGCCAGCACCCGGACAGACTACGAGCAGTACTTC
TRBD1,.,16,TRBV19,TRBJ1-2,CASSPRQGAANYGYTF,TGTGCCAGTAGCCCTCGTCAGGGGGCGGCTAACTATGGCTACACCTTC
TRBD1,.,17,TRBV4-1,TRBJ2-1,CASSHPGGSSAYNEQFF,TGCGCCAGCAGCCACCCAGGGGGAAGTAGCGCCTACAATGAGCAGTTCTTC
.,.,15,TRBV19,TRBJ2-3,CASSIISGGTDTQYF,TGTGCCAGTAGTATTATCTCTGGAGGCACAGATACGCAGTATTTT